This is a list of T cell receptor beta chains from one sample in a study of blood T cell repertoires in COVID-19. Assay used: immunoSEQ multiplex PCR; TCRdb lists only in-frame clones, some missing. The table includes 200,000 to 250,000 clones, 65% to 85% detected once. Sequenced: peripheral blood. The receptors shown here come from a human donor in a cohort sampled during active COVID-19. The CDR3 runs from the conserved cysteine through the conserved F or W. Fields, in order: V gene, J gene, D gene, clone size, CDR3 protein, CDR3 DNA. D genes are given only for firm matches. Only some rows state a clone size, as once, few, many or a class for expanded clones.

TRBV28	TRBJ1-5	TRBD1	NA	CASGGTGGLQPQHF	TGTGCCAGCGGGGGGACAGGGGGCCTTCAGCCCCAGCATTTT
TRBV28	TRBJ1-1	TRBD1	NA	CASRTGGESTEAFF	TGTGCCAGCAGGACAGGGGGGGAAAGCACTGAAGCTTTCTTT
TRBV15	TRBJ1-5	NA	few	CATSSYRFQGTQPQHF	TGTGCCACCAGCAGCTACCGGTTTCAAGGGACACAGCCCCAGCATTTT
TRBV5-1	TRBJ1-5	NA	NA	CASSLAGGNQPQHF	TGCGCCAGCAGCTTGGCGGGGGGCAATCAGCCCCAGCATTTT
TRBV9	TRBJ1-1	NA	NA	CASSARGAILNTEAFF	TGTGCCAGCAGCGCCCGAGGAGCGATCTTGAACACTGAAGCTTTCTTT
TRBV11-3	TRBJ2-1	NA	NA	CASSLGGPTAYNEQFF	TGTGCCAGCAGCTTAGGGGGCCCAACAGCTTACAATGAGCAGTTCTTC
TRBV4-3	TRBJ2-7	TRBD1	once	CASSQDLAGGYEQYF	TGCGCCAGCAGCCAAGATCTTGCAGGGGGCTACGAGCAGTACTTC
TRBV5-1	TRBJ2-7	NA	NA	CASSSPGYF	TGCGCCAGCAGCTCACCGGGTTACTTC
TRBV28	TRBJ1-3	NA	NA	CASSLSIPFEGNTIYF	TGTGCCAGCAGTTTAAGCATACCTTTCGAAGGAAACACCATATATTTT
TRBV28	TRBJ1-2	NA	NA	CASSPRGNYGYTF	TGTGCCAGCAGTCCCAGAGGGAACTATGGCTACACCTTC
TRBV6-4	TRBJ2-2	TRBD2	NA	CASRLAGDVGELFF	TGTGCCAGCCGACTAGCGGGAGATGTCGGGGAGCTGTTTTTT
TRBV9	TRBJ1-2	NA	NA	CASSVNGGRGYTF	TGTGCCAGCAGCGTTAACGGGGGACGAGGCTACACCTTC
TRBV24-1	TRBJ2-3	TRBD2	few	CATNPGLAGGQYF	TGTGCCACCAATCCGGGACTAGCGGGAGGGCAGTATTTT
TRBV6-5	TRBJ2-3	TRBD2	NA	CASSSRGGRGTDTQYF	TGTGCCAGCAGTTCCCGGGGGGGCCGCGGCACAGATACGCAGTATTTT
TRBV24-1	TRBJ2-3	NA	NA	CATSDSTVRTDTQYF	TGTGCCACCAGTGATTCCACAGTCAGGACAGATACGCAGTATTTT
TRBV3-1/TRBV3-2	TRBJ2-1	NA	NA	CASSQEEGQYNEQFF	TGTGCCAGCAGCCAAGAAGAGGGCCAGTACAATGAGCAGTTCTTC
TRBV7-9	TRBJ2-2	TRBD2	NA	CASTLLGLATNTGELFF	TGTGCCAGCACCTTGCTGGGACTAGCCACGAACACCGGGGAGCTGTTTTTT
TRBV7-9	TRBJ2-1	NA	NA	CASSLGGRPHNEQFF	TGTGCCAGCAGCTTAGGAGGGAGGCCCCACAATGAGCAGTTCTTC
TRBV5-1	TRBJ1-1	NA	NA	CASTLDSVNTEAFF	TGCGCCAGCACTCTGGACAGCGTGAACACTGAAGCTTTCTTT
TRBV24-1	TRBJ2-1	TRBD1	NA	CATSDIRDSNEQFF	TGTGCCACCAGTGATATACGGGACAGTAATGAGCAGTTCTTC
TRBV5-4	TRBJ2-1	TRBD2	NA	CASSGWGGALSHEQFF	TGTGCCAGCAGCGGCTGGGGGGGAGCACTGAGTCATGAGCAGTTCTTC
TRBV7-2	TRBJ2-5	TRBD1	NA	CASSLQGMGEKTQYF	TGTGCCAGCAGCCTACAGGGGATGGGGGAGAAGACCCAGTACTTC
TRBV5-1	TRBJ1-1	TRBD1	NA	CASSFGTANTEAFF	TGCGCCAGCAGCTTCGGGACAGCGAACACTGAAGCTTTCTTT
TRBV7-9	TRBJ2-3	TRBD2	NA	CASSLTSGSMDTQYF	TGTGCCAGCAGCCTGACTAGCGGGAGTATGGATACGCAGTATTTT
TRBV7-9	TRBJ1-4	NA	NA	CASSLEADPGEKLFF	TGTGCCAGCAGCTTAGAAGCTGATCCGGGGGAAAAACTGTTTTTT
TRBV11-3	TRBJ2-7	NA	NA	CASSLDAASEQYF	TGTGCCAGCAGCTTAGATGCGGCGAGCGAGCAGTACTTC
TRBV6-5	TRBJ2-1	TRBD2	NA	CASSSPAGGSNEQFF	TGTGCCAGCAGTTCCCCAGCGGGAGGATCTAATGAGCAGTTCTTC
TRBV9	TRBJ1-1	NA	NA	CASSVGPGPNTEAFF	TGTGCCAGCAGCGTAGGACCAGGGCCAAACACTGAAGCTTTCTTT
TRBV7-2	TRBJ2-5	NA	NA	CASSSAEVGQETQYF	TGTGCCAGCAGCTCCGCGGAGGTAGGGCAGGAGACCCAGTACTTC
TRBV27	TRBJ2-7	TRBD2	NA	CASSPTSVAGFYEQYF	TGTGCCAGCAGTCCCACGTCGGTAGCGGGGTTCTACGAGCAGTACTTC
TRBV18	TRBJ1-1	NA	few	CASSPLMNTEAFF	TGTGCCAGCTCACCACTTATGAACACTGAAGCTTTCTTT
TRBV25-1	TRBJ1-2	TRBD1	once	CASSAVPGQGTIGDGYTF	TGTGCCAGCAGTGCCGTCCCGGGACAGGGAACCATCGGCGATGGCTACACCTTC
TRBV4-3	TRBJ1-4	TRBD1	NA	CASSQVATGGGEKLFF	TGCGCCAGCAGCCAAGTTGCGACAGGGGGGGGTGAAAAACTGTTTTTT
TRBV12-5	TRBJ1-1	TRBD1	NA	CASGSDRGLMNTEAFF	TGTGCTAGTGGTTCAGACAGGGGCCTGATGAACACTGAAGCTTTCTTT
TRBV7-9	TRBJ1-1	NA	NA	CASSRGTANTEAFF	TGTGCCAGCAGTCGGGGGACGGCGAACACTGAAGCTTTCTTT
TRBV6-1	TRBJ1-4	NA	NA	CASSEGGAGKGKLFF	TGTGCCAGCAGTGAGGGAGGGGCCGGTAAAGGGAAACTGTTTTTT
TRBV30	TRBJ2-5	TRBD2	few	CAWSPSSRASGNRETQYF	TGTGCCTGGAGTCCCTCAAGTCGAGCTAGCGGGAACAGAGAGACCCAGTACTTC
TRBV5-6	TRBJ1-2	NA	NA	CASSLVSSYTF	TGTGCCAGCAGCTTGGTCAGTAGCTACACCTTC
TRBV9	TRBJ1-1	NA	NA	CASSVVGAAEAFF	TGTGCCAGCAGCGTAGTTGGGGCGGCTGAAGCTTTCTTT
TRBV11-2	TRBJ1-3	NA	NA	CASSFVTGLGGNTIYF	TGTGCCAGCAGCTTCGTAACAGGGTTGGGTGGAAACACCATATATTTT
TRBV7-9	TRBJ1-1	NA	NA	CASSLGGITEAFF	TGTGCCAGCAGCTTGGGAGGGATCACTGAAGCTTTCTTT
TRBV2	TRBJ2-1	TRBD1	NA	CASRPTGGEQFF	TGTGCCAGCAGACCAACAGGGGGTGAGCAGTTCTTC